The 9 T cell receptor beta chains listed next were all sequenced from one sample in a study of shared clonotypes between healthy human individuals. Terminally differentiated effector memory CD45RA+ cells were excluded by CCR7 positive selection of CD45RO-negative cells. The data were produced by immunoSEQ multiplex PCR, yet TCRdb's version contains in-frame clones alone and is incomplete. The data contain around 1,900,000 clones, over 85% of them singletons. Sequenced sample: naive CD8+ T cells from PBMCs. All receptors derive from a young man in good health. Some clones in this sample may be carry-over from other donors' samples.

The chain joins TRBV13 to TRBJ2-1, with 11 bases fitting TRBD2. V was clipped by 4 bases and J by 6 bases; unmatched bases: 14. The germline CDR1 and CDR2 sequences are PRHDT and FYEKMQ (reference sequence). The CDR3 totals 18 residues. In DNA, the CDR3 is TGTGCCAGCAGCTGGGGACTAGCGGAGGGATCTGGAAGCAATGAGCAGTTCTTC. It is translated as CASSWGLAEGSGSNEQFF.

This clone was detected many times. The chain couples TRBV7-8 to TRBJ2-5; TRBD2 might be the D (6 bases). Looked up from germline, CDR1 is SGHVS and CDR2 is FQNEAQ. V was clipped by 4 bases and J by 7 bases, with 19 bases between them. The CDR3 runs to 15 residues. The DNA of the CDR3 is TGTGCCAGCAGCTCGCCGCGGGACTCCACTTCGACCCAGTACTTC. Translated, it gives CASSSPRDSTSTQYF.

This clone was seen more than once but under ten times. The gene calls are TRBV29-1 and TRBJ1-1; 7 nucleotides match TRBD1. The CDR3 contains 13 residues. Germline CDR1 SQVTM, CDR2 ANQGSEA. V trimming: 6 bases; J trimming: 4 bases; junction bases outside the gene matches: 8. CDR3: CSVPVTGRTEAFF. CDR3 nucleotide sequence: TGCAGCGTACCGGTGACAGGGCGCACTGAAGCTTTCTTT.

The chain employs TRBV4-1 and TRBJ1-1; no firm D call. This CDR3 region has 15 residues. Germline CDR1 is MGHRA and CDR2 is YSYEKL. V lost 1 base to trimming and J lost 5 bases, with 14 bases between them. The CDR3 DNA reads TGCGCCAGCAGCCAAGGCGAAGGAGATCGGACTGAAGCTTTCTTT. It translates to CASSQGEGDRTEAFF.

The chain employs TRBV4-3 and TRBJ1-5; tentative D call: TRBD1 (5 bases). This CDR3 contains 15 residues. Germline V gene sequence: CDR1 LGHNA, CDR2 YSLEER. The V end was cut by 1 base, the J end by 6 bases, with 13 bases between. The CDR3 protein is CASSQVARVGQPQHF. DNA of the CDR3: TGCGCCAGCAGCCAAGTGGCCAGGGTTGGTCAGCCCCAGCATTTT.

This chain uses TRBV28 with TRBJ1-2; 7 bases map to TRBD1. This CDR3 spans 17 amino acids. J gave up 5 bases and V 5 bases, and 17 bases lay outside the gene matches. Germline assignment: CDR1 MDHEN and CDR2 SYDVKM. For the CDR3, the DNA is TGTGCCAGCAGTCAGCCTCTAGGGGGCGCGGAGAGGTATGGCTACACCTTC. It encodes CASSQPLGGAERYGYTF.

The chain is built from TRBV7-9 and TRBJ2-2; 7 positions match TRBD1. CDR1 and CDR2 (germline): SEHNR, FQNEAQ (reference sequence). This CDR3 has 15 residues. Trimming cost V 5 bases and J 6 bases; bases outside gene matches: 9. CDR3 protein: CASSPKTGKAGELFF. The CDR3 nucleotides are TGTGCCAGCAGCCCAAAGACAGGGAAGGCCGGGGAGCTGTTTTTT.

Written as DNA, the CDR3 is TGCGCCAGCAGTTGGCGGGGCGAAACCCTAGGCGAGCAGTACTTC. Amino acid sequence: CASSWRGETLGEQYF. The chain combines TRBV5-1 with TRBJ2-7; D may be TRBD2 (6 bases). V was trimmed by 5 bases and J by 6 bases, leaving 21 bases between them. Germline V gene data show CDR1 as SGHRS and CDR2 as YFSETQ. This CDR3 region has 15 residues.

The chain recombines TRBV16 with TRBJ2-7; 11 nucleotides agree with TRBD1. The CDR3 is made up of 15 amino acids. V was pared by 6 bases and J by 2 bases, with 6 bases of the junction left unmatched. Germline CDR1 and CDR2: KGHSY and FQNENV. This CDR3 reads CASSHRDRGTYEQYF. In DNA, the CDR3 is TGTGCCAGCAGTCACCGGGACAGGGGGACCTACGAGCAGTACTTC.